The TCR beta chain under discussion was sequenced for a study of cytomegalovirus exposure and HLA in healthy donors. In the PCR, 60 Vbeta and 13 Jbeta primers were used. The assay was immunoSEQ multiplex PCR, and TCRdb's table has in-frame clones only and misses some. This sample has around 160,000 clones, with around 79% found just once. Regarding the study as a whole: Later on, an analysis showed TCR association rates differing by HLA locus, with DRB1 the most and HLA-C the fewest. The majority of TCR sequences were rare, yet some public TCRs appeared in many donors.

To note about this clone: Its antigen is still unknown.

V was clipped by 2 bases and J by 2 bases; unmatched bases: 8. This CDR3 comprises 17 residues. In germline, CDR1 is SNHLY, CDR2 FYNNEI. The source is a man in his fifties or sixties in good health and CMV-seropositive. Sequencing used PBMCs. The rearrangement uses TRBV2 and TRBJ2-3; TRBD2 matches at 9 bases. The CDR3 nucleotides are TGTGCCAGCAGTGAAACTAGGGGCGGGGGGGCCACAGATACGCAGTATTTT. The encoded protein is CASSETRGGGATDTQYF.